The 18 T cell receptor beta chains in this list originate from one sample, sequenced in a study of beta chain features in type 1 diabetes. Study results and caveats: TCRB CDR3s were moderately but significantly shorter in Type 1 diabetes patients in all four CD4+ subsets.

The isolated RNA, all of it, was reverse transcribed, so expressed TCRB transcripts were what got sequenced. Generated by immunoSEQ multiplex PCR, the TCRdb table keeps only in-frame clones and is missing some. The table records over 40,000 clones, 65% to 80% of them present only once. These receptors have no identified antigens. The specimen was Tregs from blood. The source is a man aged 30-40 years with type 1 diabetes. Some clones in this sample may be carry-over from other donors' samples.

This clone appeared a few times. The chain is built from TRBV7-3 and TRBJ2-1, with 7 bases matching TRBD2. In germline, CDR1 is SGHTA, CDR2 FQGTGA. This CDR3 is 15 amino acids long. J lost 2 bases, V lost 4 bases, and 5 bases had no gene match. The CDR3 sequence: CASSSLAGPYNEQFF. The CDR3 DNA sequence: TGTGCCAGCAGCTCTTTAGCGGGCCCCTACAATGAGCAGTTCTTC.

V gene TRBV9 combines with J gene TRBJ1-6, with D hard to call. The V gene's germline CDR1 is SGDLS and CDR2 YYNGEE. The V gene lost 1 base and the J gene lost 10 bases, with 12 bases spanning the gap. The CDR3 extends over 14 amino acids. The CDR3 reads CASSVLGGGSPLHF. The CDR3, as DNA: TGTGCCAGCAGCGTACTGGGTGGCGGATCACCCCTCCACTTT.

The CDR3 nucleotides are TGTGCCAGCAGTGCGACAGAAGTAGGGGGCTACACCTTC. Translated, it gives CASSATEVGGYTF. The chain uses TRBV25-1 and TRBJ1-2; TRBD1 is a possible D gene (5 bases). Germline lookup yields CDR1 MGHDK and CDR2 SYGVNS. This CDR3 has 13 residues. The germline V and J ends were trimmed by 4 bases and 8 bases, with 14 bases remaining between them.

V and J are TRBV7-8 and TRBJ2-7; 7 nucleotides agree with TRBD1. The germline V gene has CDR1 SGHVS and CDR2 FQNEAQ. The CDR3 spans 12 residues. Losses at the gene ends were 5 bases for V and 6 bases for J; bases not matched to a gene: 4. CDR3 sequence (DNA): TGTGCCAGCAGCCTCGACAGGGCCGAGCAGTACTTC. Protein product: CASSLDRAEQYF.

The chain's CDR3 is CASQDRLNTEAFF. CDR3 in DNA: TGTGCCAGCCAAGACAGGTTGAACACTGAAGCTTTCTTT. The chain has TRBV6-5 and TRBJ1-1; a possible D gene is TRBD1 (6 bases). The CDR3 extends over 13 amino acids. Germline-derived CDR1 and CDR2 are MNHEY and SVGAGI. V was cut by 8 bases and J by 0 bases, with 10 bases left in between.

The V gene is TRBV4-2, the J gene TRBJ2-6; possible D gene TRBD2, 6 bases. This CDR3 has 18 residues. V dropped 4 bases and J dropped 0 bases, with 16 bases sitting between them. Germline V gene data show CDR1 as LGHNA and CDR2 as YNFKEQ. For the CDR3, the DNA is TGTGCCAGCAGCCCTCGGAGCGGGCCTATCTCTGGGGCCAACGTCCTGACTTTC. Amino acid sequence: CASSPRSGPISGANVLTF.

The CDR3 reads CAISEAKAGSNTGELFF. The CDR3 DNA reads as TGTGCCATCAGTGAGGCAAAAGCGGGTTCGAACACCGGGGAGCTGTTTTTT. V usage is TRBV10-3 and J usage is TRBJ2-2; maybe TRBD2 (6 bases). The CDR3 is 17 amino acids. Per the germline V gene, CDR1 is ENHRY and CDR2 is SYGVKD. Between the trimmed V and J ends, which lost 2 bases and 0 bases, there was a span of 13 bases.

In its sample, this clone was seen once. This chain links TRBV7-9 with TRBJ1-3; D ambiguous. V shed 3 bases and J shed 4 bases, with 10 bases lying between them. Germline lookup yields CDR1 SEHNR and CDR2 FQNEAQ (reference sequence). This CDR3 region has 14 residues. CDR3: CASSLISGGNTIYF. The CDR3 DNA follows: TGTGCCAGCAGCTTGATTTCCGGGGGAAACACCATATATTTT.

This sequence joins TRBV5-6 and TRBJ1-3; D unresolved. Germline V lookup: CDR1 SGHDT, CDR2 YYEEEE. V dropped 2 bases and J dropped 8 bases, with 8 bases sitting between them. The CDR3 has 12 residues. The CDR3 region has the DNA TGTGCCAGCAGCTTACGAGCGGACACCATATATTTT. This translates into CASSLRADTIYF. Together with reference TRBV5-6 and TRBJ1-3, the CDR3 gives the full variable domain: DAGVTQSPTHLIKTRGQQVTLRCSPKSGHDTVSWYQQALGQGPQFIFQYYEEEERQRGNFPDRFSGHQFPNYSSELNVNALLLGDSALYLCASSLRADTIYFGEGSWLTVV.

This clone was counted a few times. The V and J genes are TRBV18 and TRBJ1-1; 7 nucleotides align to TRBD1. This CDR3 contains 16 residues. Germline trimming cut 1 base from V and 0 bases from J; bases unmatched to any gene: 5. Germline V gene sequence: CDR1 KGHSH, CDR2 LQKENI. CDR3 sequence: CASSPLLQGMNTEAFF. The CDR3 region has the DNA TGTGCCAGCTCACCACTATTACAGGGGATGAACACTGAAGCTTTCTTT.

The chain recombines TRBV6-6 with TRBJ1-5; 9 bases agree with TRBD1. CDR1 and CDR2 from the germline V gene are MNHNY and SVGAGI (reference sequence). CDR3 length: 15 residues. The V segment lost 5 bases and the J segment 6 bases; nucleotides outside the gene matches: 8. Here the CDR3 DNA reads TGTGCCAGCAGTACGGGACAGGGATGGTTTCAGCCCCAGCATTTT. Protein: CASSTGQGWFQPQHF.

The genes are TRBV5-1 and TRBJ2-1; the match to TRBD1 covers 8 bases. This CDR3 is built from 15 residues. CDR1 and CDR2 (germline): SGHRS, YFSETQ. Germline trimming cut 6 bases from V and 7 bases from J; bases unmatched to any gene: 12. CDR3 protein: CASTWTGNIHNEQFF. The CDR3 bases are TGCGCCAGCACCTGGACAGGGAATATTCATAATGAGCAGTTCTTC. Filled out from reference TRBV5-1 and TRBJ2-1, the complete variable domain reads KAGVTQTPRYLIKTRGQQVTLSCSPISGHRSVSWYQQTPGQGLQFLFEYFSETQRNKGNFPGRFSGRQFSNSRSEMNVSTLELGDSALYLCASTWTGNIHNEQFFGPGTRLTVL.

CDR3 sequence (DNA): TGCGCCAGCAGTCCCCGGGACAGCTATGGCTACACCTTC. Translating it yields CASSPRDSYGYTF. The rearrangement uses TRBV5-1 and TRBJ1-2; 7 bases match TRBD1. There are 13 residues in the CDR3. CDR1 and CDR2 from the germline V gene are SGHRS and YFSETQ. V lost 5 bases to trimming and J lost 4 bases; unmatched junction nucleotides: 5.

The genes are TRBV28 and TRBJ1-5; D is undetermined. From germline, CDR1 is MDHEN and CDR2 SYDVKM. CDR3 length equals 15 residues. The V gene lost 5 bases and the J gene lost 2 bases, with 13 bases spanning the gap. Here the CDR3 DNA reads TGTGCCAGCAGTCCCGTAGGGCGGGGCAATCAGCCCCAGCATTTT. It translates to CASSPVGRGNQPQHF.

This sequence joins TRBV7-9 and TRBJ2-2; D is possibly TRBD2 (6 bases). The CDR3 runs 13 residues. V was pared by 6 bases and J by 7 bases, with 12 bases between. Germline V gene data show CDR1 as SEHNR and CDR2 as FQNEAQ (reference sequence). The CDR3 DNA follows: TGTGCCAGCAGTCCAGCCGGGGGCGGGGAGCTGTTTTTT. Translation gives CASSPAGGGELFF.

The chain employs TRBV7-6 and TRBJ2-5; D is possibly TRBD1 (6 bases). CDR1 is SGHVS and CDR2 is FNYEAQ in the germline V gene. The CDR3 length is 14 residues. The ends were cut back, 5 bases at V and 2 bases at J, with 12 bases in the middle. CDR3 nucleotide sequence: TGTGCCAGCAGCGGGTCCGGGACACAAGAGACCCAGTACTTC. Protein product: CASSGSGTQETQYF.

CDR3 loop: CASSYSTGGNYGYTF. DNA for the CDR3: TGTGCCAGCAGTTACTCGACAGGGGGCAACTATGGCTACACCTTC. The chain joins TRBV6-5 to TRBJ1-2, with TRBD1 identical over 10 bases. The CDR3 extends over 15 amino acids. Trimming took 0 bases from V and 2 from J; bases not matched to a gene: 0. Germline V gives CDR1 MNHEY, CDR2 SVGAGI.

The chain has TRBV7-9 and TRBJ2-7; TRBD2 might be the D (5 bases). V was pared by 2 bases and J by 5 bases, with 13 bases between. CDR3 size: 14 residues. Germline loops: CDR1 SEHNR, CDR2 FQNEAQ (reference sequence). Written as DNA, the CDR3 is TGTGCCAGCAGCTTATTCGGGAATGGCCACGAGCAGTACTTC. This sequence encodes CASSLFGNGHEQYF.